This TCR beta chain is drawn from a study of cytomegalovirus exposure and HLA in healthy donors. Germline loops: CDR1 SNHLY, CDR2 FYNNEI. V lost 5 bases and J lost 7; bases outside the gene matches: 9. There are 15 residues in the CDR3. Of note for this clone: Its matching antigen is unknown.

While unrecorded immune exposures were likely, the donors were nominally healthy when sampled. PCR amplification relied on 60 Vbeta primers (plus 13 Jbeta primers). The data were produced by immunoSEQ multiplex PCR, yet TCRdb's version contains in-frame clones alone and is incomplete. The data hold under 300,000 clones, with approximately 82% observed a single time. Whole-study findings and limits: Earlier results showed most TCR beta V segments being productive about 87% or about 30% of the time.

The genes are TRBV2 and TRBJ2-1, with 9 positions matching TRBD1. What was sequenced was PBMCs. The origin of this receptor is a woman in her fifties or sixties in good health and CMV-seropositive. CDR3 loop: CASSLTGTGSNEQFF. The CDR3 nucleotides are TGTGCCAGCAGTCTTACCGGGACAGGGTCGAATGAGCAGTTCTTC.